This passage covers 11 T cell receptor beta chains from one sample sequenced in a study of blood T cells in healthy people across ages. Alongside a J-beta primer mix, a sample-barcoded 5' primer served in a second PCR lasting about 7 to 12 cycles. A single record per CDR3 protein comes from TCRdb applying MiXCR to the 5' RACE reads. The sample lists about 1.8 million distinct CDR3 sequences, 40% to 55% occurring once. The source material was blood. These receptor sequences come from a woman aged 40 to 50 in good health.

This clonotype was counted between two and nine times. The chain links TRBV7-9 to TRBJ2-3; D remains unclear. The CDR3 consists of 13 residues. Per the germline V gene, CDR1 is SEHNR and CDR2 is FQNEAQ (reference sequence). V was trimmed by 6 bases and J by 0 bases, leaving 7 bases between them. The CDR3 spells CASRMDSTDTQYF. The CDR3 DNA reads TGTGCCAGCAGAATGGACAGCACAGATACGCAGTATTTT.

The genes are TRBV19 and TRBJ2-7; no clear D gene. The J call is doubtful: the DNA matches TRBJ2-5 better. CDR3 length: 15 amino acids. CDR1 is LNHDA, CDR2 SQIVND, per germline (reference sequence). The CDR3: CASSIGLEYGETQYF. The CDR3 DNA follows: TGTGCCAGTAGTATTGGGCTAGAGTATGGAGAGACCCAGTACTTC.

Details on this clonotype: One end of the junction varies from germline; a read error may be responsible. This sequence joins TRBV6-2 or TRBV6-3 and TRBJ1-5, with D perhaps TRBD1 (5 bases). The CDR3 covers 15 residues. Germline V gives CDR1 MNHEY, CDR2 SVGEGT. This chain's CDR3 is CASRNQGGNNRPQHF. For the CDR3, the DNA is TGTGCCAGCAGGAACCAGGGCGGGAACAATCGGCCCCAGCATTTT.

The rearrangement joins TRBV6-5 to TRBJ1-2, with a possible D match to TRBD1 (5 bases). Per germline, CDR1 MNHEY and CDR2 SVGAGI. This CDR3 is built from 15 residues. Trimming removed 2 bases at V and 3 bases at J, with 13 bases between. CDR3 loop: CASSYVQGLDYGYTF. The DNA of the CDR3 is TGTGCCAGCAGTTACGTTCAGGGACTCGACTATGGCTACACCTTC.

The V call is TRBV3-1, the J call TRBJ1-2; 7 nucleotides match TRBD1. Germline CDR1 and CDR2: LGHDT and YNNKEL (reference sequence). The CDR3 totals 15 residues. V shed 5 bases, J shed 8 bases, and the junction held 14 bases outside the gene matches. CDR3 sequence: CASSSLSVQGRGYTF. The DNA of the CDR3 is TGTGCCAGCAGCTCTCTTTCCGTACAGGGGCGAGGCTACACCTTC.

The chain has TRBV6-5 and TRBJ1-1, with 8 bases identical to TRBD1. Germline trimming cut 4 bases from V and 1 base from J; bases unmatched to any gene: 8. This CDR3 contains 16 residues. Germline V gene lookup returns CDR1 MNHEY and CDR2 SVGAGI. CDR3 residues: CASSWSGQGWNTEAFF. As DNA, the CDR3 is TGTGCCAGCAGTTGGTCCGGACAGGGCTGGAACACTGAAGCTTTCTTT.

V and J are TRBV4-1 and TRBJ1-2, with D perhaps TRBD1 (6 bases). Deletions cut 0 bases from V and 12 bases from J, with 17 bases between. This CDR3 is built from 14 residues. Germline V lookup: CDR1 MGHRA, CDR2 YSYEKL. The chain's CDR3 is CASSQEGAGAGNTF. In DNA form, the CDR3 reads TGCGCCAGCAGCCAAGAAGGAGCGGGGGCGGGCAACACCTTC.

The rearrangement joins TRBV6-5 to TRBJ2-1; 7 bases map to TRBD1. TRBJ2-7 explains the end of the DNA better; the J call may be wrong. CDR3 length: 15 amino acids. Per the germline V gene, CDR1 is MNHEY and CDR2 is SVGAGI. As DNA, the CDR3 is TGTGCCAGCAGTTCCGACAGGGCCTCCTACAATGAGCAGTACTTC. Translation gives CASSSDRASYNEQYF.

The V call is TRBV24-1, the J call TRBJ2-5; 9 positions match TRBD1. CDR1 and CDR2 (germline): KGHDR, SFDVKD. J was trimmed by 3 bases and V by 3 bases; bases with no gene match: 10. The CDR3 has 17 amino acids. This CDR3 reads CATSDPWTGAEKETQYF. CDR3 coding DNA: TGTGCCACCAGTGATCCATGGACAGGGGCGGAAAAAGAGACCCAGTACTTC.

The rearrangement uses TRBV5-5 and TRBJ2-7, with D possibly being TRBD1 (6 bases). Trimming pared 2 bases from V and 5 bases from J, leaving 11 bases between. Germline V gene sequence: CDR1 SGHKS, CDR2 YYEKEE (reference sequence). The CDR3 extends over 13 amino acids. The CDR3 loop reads CASSFFQGNEQYF. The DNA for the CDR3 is TGTGCCAGCAGCTTTTTTCAGGGGAACGAGCAGTACTTC.

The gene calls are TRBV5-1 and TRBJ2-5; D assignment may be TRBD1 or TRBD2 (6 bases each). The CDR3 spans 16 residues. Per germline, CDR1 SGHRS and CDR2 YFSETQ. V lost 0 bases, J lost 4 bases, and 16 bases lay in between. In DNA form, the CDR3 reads TGCGCCAGCAGCTTGGCACCCCCGGGGGCCGGAGAGACCCAGTACTTC. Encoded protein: CASSLAPPGAGETQYF.